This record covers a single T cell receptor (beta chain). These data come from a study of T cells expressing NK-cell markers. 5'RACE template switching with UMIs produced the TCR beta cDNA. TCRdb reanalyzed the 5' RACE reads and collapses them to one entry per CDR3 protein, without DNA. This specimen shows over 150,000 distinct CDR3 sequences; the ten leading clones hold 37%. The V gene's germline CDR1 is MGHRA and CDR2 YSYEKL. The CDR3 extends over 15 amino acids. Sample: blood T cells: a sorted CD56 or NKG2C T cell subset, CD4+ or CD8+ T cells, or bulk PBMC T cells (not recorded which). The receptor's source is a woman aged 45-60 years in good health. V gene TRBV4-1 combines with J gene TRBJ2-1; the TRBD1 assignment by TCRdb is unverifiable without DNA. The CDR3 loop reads CASSQAWTGDSEQFF.